This T cell receptor (beta chain) was captured in a study of glioma-infiltrating T cells. Study-wide results and limits: CDR3 overlap between tissue and blood was very small. Non-neoplastic patients had below-expected tissue-blood divergence, while all gliomas exceeded expectation.

TCR alpha and beta CDR3 regions were amplified from RNA using iRepertoire nested multiplex PCR. For one-step reverse transcription and amplification, about 90-450 ng of tissue mRNA or PBMC total RNA was used. TCRdb reprocessed the multiplex PCR reads with MiXCR, giving one entry per CDR3 protein. The table shows about 180,000 distinct CDR3 sequences, with 43% occurring only once. The CDR3 has 16 amino acids. Germline CDR1 is SNHLY and CDR2 is FYNNEI. In the case of this clonotype: Its matching antigen is unknown. A read error may account for a junction end that differs from germline.

The chain employs TRBV2 and TRBJ2-2, with a weak D call TRBD2 (5 bases). The sequenced sample was glioma tissue, nonneoplastic brain tissue, or PBMCs (not recorded which). This receptor was obtained from a human donor with low-grade glioma or glioblastoma, undergoing nonglioma brain surgery, or in good health (not recorded which). CDR3 residues: CASSEASGKNTVELFF. CDR3 bases: TGTGCCAGCAGTGAAGCATCCGGGAAAAACACCGTGGAGCTGTTTTTT.